The 14 T cell receptor beta chains listed next were all sequenced from one sample in a study of shared clonotypes between healthy human individuals. The data were produced by immunoSEQ multiplex PCR, yet TCRdb's version contains in-frame clones alone and is incomplete. This sample carries 550,000 to 700,000 clones, around three quarters of them seen once, and the ten largest clones take around 1.7%. The sequenced material came from memory CD4+ T cells sorted from blood. Specified subset: CD45RA-negative fraction. All receptors derive from a woman aged 30 to 39 in good health.

The table lists this clone with a count of one. The V and J genes are TRBV11-2 and TRBJ2-3; either TRBD1 or TRBD2 may fit D (6 bases each). CDR1 is SGHAT and CDR2 is FQNNGV in the germline V gene. The CDR3 extends over 12 amino acids. Between the trimmed V and J ends, which lost 5 bases and 8 bases, there was a span of 11 bases. The chain's CDR3 is CASSQGTVTQYF. The CDR3 nucleotides read TGTGCCAGCAGCCAGGGGACTGTTACGCAGTATTTT.

J is TRBJ2-7 and V is TRBV12-5; the match to TRBD2 covers 10 bases. CDR1 LGHNT and CDR2 FRNRAP come from the germline V gene. J was trimmed by 2 bases and V by 3 bases; bases with no gene match: 1. CDR3 length equals 14 residues. The CDR3 bases are TGTGCTAGTGGTTTCAGCGGGAGGGCCTACGAGCAGTACTTC. Amino acids: CASGFSGRAYEQYF.

The chain joins TRBV10-3 to TRBJ2-2; no definite D call. Per germline, CDR1 ENHRY and CDR2 SYGVKD. Trimming shortened V by 3 bases and J by 5 bases, and 1 base separated the two germline ends. CDR3 length: 11 residues. This chain's CDR3 is CAISETGELFF. DNA of the CDR3: TGTGCCATCAGTGAAACCGGGGAGCTGTTTTTT.

The rearrangement links TRBV4-2 to TRBJ2-7; D uncertain. V lost 1 base, J lost 0 bases, and 10 bases lay in between. The CDR3 sequence is 15 residues long. Germline V gene sequence: CDR1 LGHNA, CDR2 YNFKEQ. CDR3 DNA sequence: TGTGCCAGCAGCCAAGGCGACTGGAGCTCCTACGAGCAGTACTTC. Encoded protein: CASSQGDWSSYEQYF.

This CDR3 is CASKRAGANTGELFF. For the CDR3, the DNA is TGTGCCAGTAAGAGAGCGGGAGCGAACACCGGGGAGCTGTTTTTT. The rearrangement links TRBV19 to TRBJ2-2; 8 bases are a match to TRBD2. This CDR3 has 15 amino acids. With V trimmed by 7 bases and J by 0 bases, 4 bases remained unmatched. Germline CDR1 and CDR2: LNHDA and SQIVND (reference sequence).

Here the CDR3 DNA reads TGTGCCACCAGGCACGGGGGTGAAGCTTTCTTT. This sequence encodes CATRHGGEAFF. The genes are TRBV10-3 and TRBJ1-1, with D maybe TRBD1 (5 bases). Germline CDR1 and CDR2: ENHRY and SYGVKD. The CDR3 runs 11 residues. V lost 10 bases, J lost 7 bases, and 13 bases lay in between.

This clone has just one count. V is TRBV19 and J is TRBJ2-6; possibly TRBD1 for D (5 bases). Looked up from germline, CDR1 is LNHDA and CDR2 is SQIVND (reference sequence). V was shortened by 9 bases and J by 0 bases, with 12 bases between the two germline ends. The CDR3 contains 15 residues. As DNA, the CDR3 is TGTGCCAGCAAAGGGGTGTCCTCTGGGGCCAACGTCCTGACTTTC. Amino acids: CASKGVSSGANVLTF.

J is TRBJ2-5 and V is TRBV9; D perhaps matches TRBD1 (5 bases). The germline V gene encodes CDR1 SGDLS and CDR2 YYNGEE. Trimming stripped 3 bases from V and 5 bases from J, with 17 bases between. The CDR3 has 15 amino acids. CDR3 amino acids: CASSATRAVRETQYF. The DNA of the CDR3 is TGTGCCAGCAGCGCCACCAGGGCCGTGCGGGAGACCCAGTACTTC.

As concerns this clone: The same CDR3 is also encoded by other DNA sequences in this sample. The rearrangement joins TRBV5-1 to TRBJ2-1, with D uncertain. Germline values: CDR1 SGHRS, CDR2 YFSETQ. There are 15 residues in the CDR3. Deletions cut 0 bases from V and 4 bases from J, with 11 bases between. CDR3 in amino acids: CASSLEGLGYNEQFF. The CDR3 DNA is TGCGCCAGCAGCTTGGAAGGGCTCGGGTACAATGAGCAGTTCTTC.

This rearrangement joins TRBV9 to TRBJ1-3; TRBD1 matches 7 bases. The CDR3 contains 15 residues. Looked up from germline, CDR1 is SGDLS and CDR2 is YYNGEE. V lost 2 bases, J lost 4 bases, and 6 bases stayed unmatched. The CDR3 protein is CASSVRQGGGNTIYF. In nucleotides, the CDR3 is TGTGCCAGCAGCGTCCGGCAGGGGGGCGGAAACACCATATATTTT.

This sequence joins TRBV27 and TRBJ2-6; D gene uncertain. Germline CDR1 and CDR2: MNHEY and SMNVEV (reference sequence). The CDR3 length is 15 residues. V was trimmed by 3 bases and J by 3 bases, leaving 9 bases between them. The CDR3 DNA follows: TGTGCCAGCAGTTTTTGGTCTGGTGGGGCCAACGTCCTGACTTTC. Protein product: CASSFWSGGANVLTF.

V gene TRBV19 combines with J gene TRBJ1-1; TRBD1 is a possible D gene (5 bases). Germline loops: CDR1 LNHDA, CDR2 SQIVND (reference sequence). CDR3 length: 16 residues. V lost 3 bases and J lost 1, with 15 bases in between. The CDR3 coding sequence is TGTGCCAGTAGTATGAAGGGGTGGGAACCGAACACTGAAGCTTTCTTT. Translating gives CASSMKGWEPNTEAFF. The full variable domain, with the rest looked up from reference TRBV19 and TRBJ1-1, is DGGITQSPKYLFRKEGQNVTLSCEQNLNHDAMYWYRQDPGQGLRLIYYSQIVNDFQKGDIAEGYSVSREKKESFPLTVTSAQKNPTAFYLCASSMKGWEPNTEAFFGQGTRLTVV.

This clone was seen many times. V is TRBV19 and J is TRBJ2-5; D possibly corresponds to TRBD1 (6 bases). The germline V gene encodes CDR1 LNHDA and CDR2 SQIVND (reference sequence). CDR3 length: 15 residues. V was clipped by 4 bases and J by 4 bases, with 16 bases between them. The CDR3 sequence: CASSTGRLRGETQYF. The CDR3 DNA is TGTGCCAGTAGTACGGGTCGACTCAGGGGAGAGACCCAGTACTTC.

The V call is TRBV6-1, the J call TRBJ1-3; tentatively, D is TRBD1 (6 bases). The CDR3 totals 15 residues. Trimming shortened V by 5 bases and J by 0 bases, and 11 bases separated the two germline ends. CDR1 MNHNS and CDR2 SASEGT come from the germline V gene. The DNA of the CDR3 is TGTGCCAGCAGTACAGGGCCCAACTCTGGAAACACCATATATTTT. Translating it yields CASSTGPNSGNTIYF.